The TCR beta chain under discussion was sequenced for a study of cytomegalovirus exposure and HLA in healthy donors. On the study more broadly: The 120 validation repertoires matched the approximately 700 first-cohort repertoires in platform, a later analysis reported.

Data came from immunoSEQ multiplex PCR; TCRdb stores just in-frame clones and leaves some out. The sample consists of some 340,000 clones, approximately 86% of them appearing once. CDR1 is SGDLS and CDR2 is YYNGEE in the germline V gene. The CDR3 covers 13 residues. Trimming stripped 3 bases from V and 10 bases from J, with 11 bases between. Sequencing was carried out using PBMCs. The origin of this receptor is a young woman in good health and CMV-seropositive. This chain links TRBV9 with TRBJ1-6, with unresolved D. CDR3 DNA sequence: TGTGCCAGCAGCGATACGGGATTCTCACCCCTCCACTTT. Translating gives CASSDTGFSPLHF.